This TCR beta chain stems from a study of blood T cell repertoires in COVID-19. Study-level background: Both acute and convalescent COVID-19 samples were obtained from the United States, Italy and Spain. The analysed material was cDNA or gDNA that came from T cells, B-cell-depleted T cells, or PBMCs.

The table lists this clone with a few counts. How the authors handled the data: Reference gene primer amplification yielded estimated nucleated cell counts. Sequencing used immunoSEQ multiplex PCR; TCRdb keeps in-frame clones, though not all of them. V and J calls and clone size are as listed in that table; D and trimming were resolved from the DNA. Of around 190,000 clones in the sample, 83% were seen once. The origin of this receptor is a human donor in a cohort sampled during active COVID-19. Source material: peripheral blood.

The CDR3 DNA follows: TGTGCCAGCAGCTTGGAGTCTAGGATCGAAGATACGCAGTATTTT. This encodes CASSLESRIEDTQYF. The genes are TRBV5-4 and TRBJ2-3, with D unresolved. Germline CDR1 is SGHNT and CDR2 is YYREEE (reference sequence). CDR3 length: 15 amino acids. With 0 bases removed from V and 5 bases from J, the gap between germline ends came to 13 bases.